The 6 T cell receptor beta chains below were found in one sample sequenced in a study of blood T cell repertoires in COVID-19. Assay: immunoSEQ multiplex PCR; the TCRdb copy retains only in-frame clones and omits some. This sample has around 100,000 clones; roughly nine tenths occur once, and the top ten carry 2% to 2.5%. The specimen sequenced was peripheral blood. These receptors all come from a man in his fifties with active COVID-19.

The chain is built from TRBV7-2 and TRBJ2-5; TRBD1 is a possible D gene (5 bases). This CDR3 has 13 residues. Trimming cost V 8 bases and J 3 bases, with 13 bases left between them. Germline V lookup: CDR1 SGHTA, CDR2 FQGNSA. CDR3 in amino acids: CASSGAVKETQYF. The CDR3 DNA is TGTGCCAGCTCTGGGGCAGTTAAAGAGACCCAGTACTTC.

V usage is TRBV11-2 and J usage is TRBJ2-7, with D possibly matching TRBD1 (5 bases). CDR3 length equals 11 residues. The ends were cut back, 6 bases at V and 6 bases at J, with 9 bases in the middle. Germline values: CDR1 SGHAT, CDR2 FQNNGV. The CDR3 protein is CASSQGTEQYF. The CDR3 nucleotides read TGTGCCAGCAGTCAGGGAACCGAGCAGTACTTC.

V and J are TRBV10-3 and TRBJ2-7, with TRBD2 matching 11 bases. CDR1 and CDR2 from the germline V gene are ENHRY and SYGVKD. This CDR3 spans 15 amino acids. J gave up 4 bases and V 0 bases, and 2 bases lay outside the gene matches. CDR3 amino acids: CAISESGTSGYEQYF. CDR3 sequence (DNA): TGTGCCATCAGTGAGTCCGGGACTAGCGGATACGAGCAGTACTTC.

This clone appeared a few times. This chain connects TRBV6-5 to TRBJ1-3, with D possibly being TRBD1 (5 bases). CDR3 size: 13 residues. The V gene lost 8 bases and the J gene lost 2 bases, with 10 bases spanning the gap. Germline CDR1 is MNHEY and CDR2 is SVGAGI. The CDR3 spells CASAGGAGNTIYF. The CDR3 DNA reads as TGTGCCAGCGCCGGGGGGGCTGGAAACACCATATATTTT.

This chain links TRBV24-1 with TRBJ2-1; D perhaps matches TRBD1 (7 bases). The germline CDR1 and CDR2 sequences are KGHDR and SFDVKD. The ends were cut back, 3 bases at V and 9 bases at J, with 20 bases in the middle. The CDR3 length is 16 residues. For the CDR3, the DNA is TGTGCCACCAGTGATGGCGGGACTCAGGGGGGAGGTGAGCAGTTCTTC. Translation: CATSDGGTQGGGEQFF.

The V gene is TRBV6-1, the J gene TRBJ1-6, with TRBD1 matching 8 bases. CDR1 is MNHNS and CDR2 is SASEGT in the germline V gene. This CDR3 has 14 residues. V lost 3 bases, J lost 9 bases, and 4 bases stayed unmatched. The CDR3 sequence: CASSETGDTSPLHF. The CDR3 DNA reads TGTGCCAGCAGTGAGACAGGGGATACTTCACCCCTCCACTTT.